This T cell receptor beta chain emerged from a study of blood T cell repertoires in COVID-19. The assay was immunoSEQ multiplex PCR, and TCRdb's table has in-frame clones only and misses some. The data contain about 89,000 clones, about 80% of them seen just once; the ten biggest clones take up 10%. CDR3 size: 14 residues. Germline CDR1 MNHEY, CDR2 SVGAGI. V lost 5 bases, J lost 4 bases, and 4 bases stayed unmatched. The sample consisted of peripheral blood. The chain joins TRBV6-5 to TRBJ2-1, with 8 bases matching TRBD2. This TCR was recovered from a man in his 70s with acute or convalescent COVID-19. CDR3 region: CASSRGGHYNEQFF. For the CDR3, the DNA is TGTGCCAGCAGTCGGGGGGGACATTACAATGAGCAGTTCTTC.